This TCR beta chain was sequenced in a study of cytomegalovirus exposure and HLA in healthy donors. PCR amplification relied on 60 Vbeta primers (plus 13 Jbeta primers). TCRdb keeps only in-frame clones here, not all; method: immunoSEQ multiplex PCR. Here the sample spans about 97,000 clones, around 60% being singletons. This clone was recorded only once. The source is a human donor in good health. Material: PBMCs.

The CDR3 sequence is CASSRDRSNSNQPQHF. The CDR3 DNA follows: TGTGCCAGCAGCAGGGACAGGAGTAATAGCAATCAGCCCCAGCATTTT. This chain links TRBV5-4 with TRBJ1-5, with 8 bases lining up with TRBD1. This CDR3 is built from 16 residues. After removal of 4 bases from V and 0 bases from J, the junction contained 6 bases not matched to a gene. Looked up from germline, CDR1 is SGHNT and CDR2 is YYREEE (reference sequence).